Sequencing of this T cell receptor beta chain was carried out in a study of T cell responses to AZD1222 COVID-19 vaccine. Some clones are missing from TCRdb's copy, which holds only in-frame ones; the method was immunoSEQ multiplex PCR. The top ten clones hold more than 3.5% of a sample with around 95,000 clones, about 87% of them seen once. This clone was recorded a few times. Antigen unknown. With 7 bases removed from V and 4 bases from J, the gap between germline ends came to 15 bases. This CDR3 is 14 amino acids long. CDR1 and CDR2 (germline): SGHTA, FQGNSA. Study observations and caveats: The repertoires were collected only after the peak T cell response. Unmutated variant regions reportedly attract nearly half of all spike-specific TCRs. The study identified only five to seven AZD1222 recipients as seropositive at baseline.

The source is an adult in good health. The specimen comprised peripheral blood, sampled on day 0 of MenACWY control vaccination. This sequence joins TRBV7-2 and TRBJ2-3; unclear D gene. The CDR3 protein is CASTAEGYSDTQYF. The DNA for the CDR3 is TGTGCCAGCACCGCAGAAGGGTATTCAGATACGCAGTATTTT.